This T cell receptor (beta chain) was identified in a study of blood T cell repertoires in COVID-19. Looking at the study overall: Samples came from the United States, Italy and Spain, spanning acute and convalescent COVID-19.

The CDR3 contains 14 residues. Germline V gene lookup returns CDR1 SGHNT and CDR2 YENEEA. Trimming took 4 bases from V and 4 from J; bases not matched to a gene: 5. Using immunoSEQ multiplex PCR, the repertoire was profiled, and TCRdb retains in-frame clones only, with some absent. Among about 210,000 clones listed, approximately 80% were seen once. The V call is TRBV11-3, the J call TRBJ2-3; TRBD2 agrees at 7 bases. Specimen: PBMCs or T cells enriched from blood (not recorded which). This TCR derives from a man aged 30 to 45 with acute COVID-19. Written as DNA, the CDR3 is TGTGCCAGCAGCTCCAGGGAGGGGCCAGATACGCAGTATTTT. It specifies CASSSREGPDTQYF.